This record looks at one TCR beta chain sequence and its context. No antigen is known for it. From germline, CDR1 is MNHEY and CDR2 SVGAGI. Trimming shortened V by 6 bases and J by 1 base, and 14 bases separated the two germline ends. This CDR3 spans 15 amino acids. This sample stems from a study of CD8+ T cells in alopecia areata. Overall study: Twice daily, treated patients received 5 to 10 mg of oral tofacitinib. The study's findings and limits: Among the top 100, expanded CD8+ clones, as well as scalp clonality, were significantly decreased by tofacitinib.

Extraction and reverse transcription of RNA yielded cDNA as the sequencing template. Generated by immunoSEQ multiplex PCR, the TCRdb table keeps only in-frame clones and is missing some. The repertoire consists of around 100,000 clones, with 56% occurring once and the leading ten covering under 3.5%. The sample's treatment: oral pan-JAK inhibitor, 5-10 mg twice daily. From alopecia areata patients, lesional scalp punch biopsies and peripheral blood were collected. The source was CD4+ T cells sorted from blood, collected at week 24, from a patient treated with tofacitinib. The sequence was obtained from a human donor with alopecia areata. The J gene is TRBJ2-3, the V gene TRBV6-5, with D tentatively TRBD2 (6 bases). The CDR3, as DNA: TGTGCCAGCAGGCGACTAACGGGGGGCACAGATACGCAGTATTTT. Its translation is CASRRLTGGTDTQYF.